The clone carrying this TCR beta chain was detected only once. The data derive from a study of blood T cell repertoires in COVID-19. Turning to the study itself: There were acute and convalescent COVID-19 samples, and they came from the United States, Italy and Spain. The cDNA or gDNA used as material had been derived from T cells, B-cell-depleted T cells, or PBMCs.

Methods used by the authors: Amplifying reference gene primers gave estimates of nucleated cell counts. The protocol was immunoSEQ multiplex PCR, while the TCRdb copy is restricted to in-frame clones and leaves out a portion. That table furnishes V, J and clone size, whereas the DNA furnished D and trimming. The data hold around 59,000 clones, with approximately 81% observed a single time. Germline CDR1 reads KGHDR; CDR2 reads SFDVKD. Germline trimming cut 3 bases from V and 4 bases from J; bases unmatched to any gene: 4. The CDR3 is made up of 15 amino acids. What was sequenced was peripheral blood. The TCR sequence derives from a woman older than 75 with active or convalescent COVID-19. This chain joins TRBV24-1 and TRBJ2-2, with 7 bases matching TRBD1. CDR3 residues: CATSDPQGRTGELFF. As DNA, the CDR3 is TGTGCCACCAGTGATCCACAGGGGCGCACCGGGGAGCTGTTTTTT.